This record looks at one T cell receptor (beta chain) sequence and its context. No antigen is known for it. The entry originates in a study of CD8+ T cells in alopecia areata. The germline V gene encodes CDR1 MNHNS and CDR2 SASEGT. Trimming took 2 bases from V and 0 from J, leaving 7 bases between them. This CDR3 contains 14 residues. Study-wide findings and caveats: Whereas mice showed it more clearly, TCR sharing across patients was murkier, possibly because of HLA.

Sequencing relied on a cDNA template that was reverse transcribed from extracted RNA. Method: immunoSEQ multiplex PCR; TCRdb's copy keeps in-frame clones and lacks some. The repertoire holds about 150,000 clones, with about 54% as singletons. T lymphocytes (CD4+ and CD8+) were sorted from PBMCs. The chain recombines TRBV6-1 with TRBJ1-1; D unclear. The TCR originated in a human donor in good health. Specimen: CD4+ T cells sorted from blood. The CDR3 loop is CASSEWSMNTEAFF. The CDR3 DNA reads TGTGCCAGCAGTGAATGGTCCATGAACACTGAAGCTTTCTTT.